This TCR beta chain originates from a study of blood T cell repertoires in COVID-19. Sequencing was performed with immunoSEQ multiplex PCR; in TCRdb, only in-frame clones are kept and a portion is missing. This sample carries hundreds of thousands of clones, 81% of them seen once, and the ten largest clones take 6% to 9.5%. This CDR3 spans 14 amino acids. Trimming removed 2 bases from V and 6 bases from J, with 10 bases in between. In germline, CDR1 is SEHNR, CDR2 FQNEAQ (reference sequence). What was sequenced was peripheral blood. V usage is TRBV7-9 and J usage is TRBJ2-2; D possibly corresponds to TRBD1 (5 bases). The TCR originated in a woman over 75 with acute or convalescent COVID-19. CDR3: CASSLSIGAGELFF. CDR3 sequence (DNA): TGTGCCAGCAGCTTATCCATAGGGGCCGGGGAGCTGTTTTTT.